This T cell receptor (beta chain) was profiled in a study of radiotherapy plus CTLA-4 blockade in lung cancer. Data came from immunoSEQ multiplex PCR; TCRdb stores just in-frame clones and leaves some out. In the table there are tens of thousands of clones, roughly 77% of which are singletons. Unmatched junction bases numbered 7, after V lost 2 bases and J lost 8 bases. CDR3 size: 14 residues. CDR1 SNHLY and CDR2 FYNNEI come from the germline V gene. This clone appeared a few times. The TCR was taken from a human donor with non-small cell lung cancer who had a complete response to radiotherapy plus ipilimumab. This chain connects TRBV2 to TRBJ1-2; TRBD1 aligns across 8 bases. The sample consisted of peripheral blood, taken from a patient treated with radiotherapy plus ipilimumab. As DNA, the CDR3 is TGTGCCAGCAGTGAAATGCAGGGGGCGGGCGGCTACACCTTC. It translates to CASSEMQGAGGYTF. Together with reference TRBV2 and TRBJ1-2, the CDR3 gives the full variable domain: EPEVTQTPSHQVTQMGQEVILRCVPISNHLYFYWYRQILGQKVEFLVSFYNNEISEKSEIFDDQFSVERPDGSNFTLKIRSTKLEDSAMYFCASSEMQGAGGYTFGSGTRLTVV.